What follows are 14 T cell receptor beta chains derived from one specimen sequenced in a study of blood T cell repertoires in COVID-19. The assay was immunoSEQ multiplex PCR, and TCRdb's table has in-frame clones only and misses some. The sample includes about 350,000 clones, around nine tenths of them seen just once. Sequenced sample: PBMCs or T cells enriched from blood (not recorded which). These receptors were taken from a woman in her twenties or thirties who had been exposed to COVID-19.

The CDR3 is CASSMKGTSRYNEQFF. DNA for the CDR3: TGTGCCAGTAGTATGAAGGGGACTAGCAGATACAATGAGCAGTTCTTC. The rearrangement joins TRBV19 to TRBJ2-1; the match to TRBD2 covers 9 bases. Germline V gene sequence: CDR1 LNHDA, CDR2 SQIVND (reference sequence). CDR3 length equals 16 residues. J gave up 4 bases and V 3 bases, and 7 bases lay outside the gene matches.

V usage is TRBV4-1 and J usage is TRBJ1-4; 8 positions agree with TRBD1. This CDR3 is 14 amino acids long. Germline CDR1 reads MGHRA; CDR2 reads YSYEKL. The V segment lost 4 bases and the J segment 8 bases; nucleotides outside the gene matches: 6. CDR3 DNA sequence: TGCGCCAGCAGCCTCCCGGGACAGGCCGAAAAACTGTTTTTT. Its protein product is CASSLPGQAEKLFF.

This clone was observed a single time. CDR3 residues: CASSQDTSHQPQHF. The CDR3 DNA reads TGTGCCAGCAGCCAAGATACTTCGCATCAGCCCCAGCATTTT. The chain combines TRBV3-1 (or the pseudogene TRBV3-2) with TRBJ1-5; D is uncertain. This CDR3 is built from 14 residues. Between the trimmed V and J ends, which lost 0 bases and 5 bases, there was a span of 8 bases. Germline lookup yields CDR1 LGHDT and CDR2 YNNKEL (reference sequence).

This sequence joins TRBV5-1 and TRBJ2-1; D is perhaps TRBD2 (5 bases). CDR3 length equals 15 residues. The germline gives CDR1 SGHRS, CDR2 YFSETQ. Trimming removed 1 base at V and 8 bases at J, with 16 bases between. The DNA of the CDR3 is TGCGCCAGCAGCTTGCTGCCGGGATTCGGGGATGAGCAGTTCTTC. It yields the protein CASSLLPGFGDEQFF.

The chain uses TRBV19 and TRBJ1-5; a weak D match, TRBD1 (6 bases). V lost 5 bases and J lost 0, with 11 bases in between. The germline V gene encodes CDR1 LNHDA and CDR2 SQIVND (reference sequence). The CDR3 consists of 15 residues. The CDR3 DNA sequence: TGTGCCAGTAGTTGGACAGATTATAGCAATCAGCCCCAGCATTTT. Its translation: CASSWTDYSNQPQHF.

The gene calls are TRBV15 and TRBJ2-1, with 9 positions matching TRBD1. The junction had 20 bases not matched to a gene; V was cut back by 5 bases and J by 3 bases. Germline V CDR1 and CDR2: LNHNV, YYDKDF (reference sequence). The CDR3 covers 20 residues. The CDR3 nucleotides are TGTGCCACCAGCCGCACGGGGGGACAGGGAAAGGTCTACTACTACAATGAGCAGTTCTTC. This encodes CATSRTGGQGKVYYYNEQFF.

The chain joins TRBV28 to TRBJ2-7; D is perhaps TRBD2 (6 bases). The CDR3 covers 18 residues. Trimming removed 2 bases from V and 9 bases from J, with 29 bases in between. CDR1 and CDR2 from the germline V gene are MDHEN and SYDVKM. CDR3 nucleotide sequence: TGTGCCAGCAGTTTAAGGGTTGGGGGGAGCCCGTGGGTTGTGGGGCAGTACTTC. It yields the protein CASSLRVGGSPWVVGQYF.

The chain is built from TRBV18 and TRBJ1-3; D uncertain. CDR1 KGHSH and CDR2 LQKENI come from the germline V gene. V was cut by 4 bases and J by 0 bases, with 7 bases left in between. The CDR3 length is 14 residues. The CDR3 sequence: CASSRSDSGNTIYF. In DNA form, the CDR3 reads TGTGCCAGCTCACGTTCAGACTCTGGAAACACCATATATTTT.

This clone was counted only a few times. CDR3 amino acids: CASSLNGEYNGYTF. CDR3 coding DNA: TGTGCCAGCAGCTTAAACGGAGAATATAATGGCTACACCTTC. The chain uses TRBV7-3 and TRBJ1-2; the D is unclear. Germline V CDR1 and CDR2: SGHTA, FQGTGA. CDR3 length: 14 amino acids. V was clipped by 1 base and J by 6 bases, with 12 bases between them. Complete variable domain (other parts from reference TRBV7-3 and TRBJ1-2): GAGVSQTPSNKVTEKGKYVELRCDPISGHTALYWYRQSLGQGPEFLIYFQGTGAADDSGLPNDRFFAVRPEGSVSTLKIQRTERGDSAVYLCASSLNGEYNGYTFGSGTRLTVV.

The chain carries TRBV20-1 and TRBJ2-1, with D possibly TRBD2 on 6 matching bases. The germline gives CDR1 DFQATT, CDR2 SNEGSKA (reference sequence). The V gene lost 7 bases and the J gene lost 6 bases, with 10 bases spanning the gap. The CDR3 totals 11 residues. CDR3 sequence (DNA): TGCAGTGGTCGGGGGTTCAATGAGCAGTTCTTC. Its protein is CSGRGFNEQFF.

The rearrangement uses TRBV6-4 and TRBJ2-2; 11 bases agree with TRBD2. Germline V gives CDR1 MRHNA, CDR2 SNTAGT. CDR3 length: 18 residues. Trimming at V came to 3 bases and at J to 1 base, leaving 7 bases not matched to a gene. CDR3 DNA: TGTGCCAGCAGTGATACTCTAGGACTAGCGGGGAACACCGGGGAGCTGTTTTTT. It translates to CASSDTLGLAGNTGELFF.

The chain combines TRBV15 with TRBJ2-5, with 11 bases lining up with TRBD1. In germline, CDR1 is LNHNV, CDR2 YYDKDF (reference sequence). Trimming cost V 5 bases and J 5 bases; bases outside gene matches: 7. The CDR3 runs 15 residues. This CDR3 reads CATSGRDRGGETQYF. For the CDR3, the DNA is TGTGCCACCAGCGGCCGGGACAGGGGGGGGGAGACCCAGTACTTC.

This clone occurred a few times. V is TRBV9 and J is TRBJ1-1; D remains unclear. The CDR3 is 14 amino acids. Trimming shortened V by 3 bases and J by 0 bases, and 9 bases separated the two germline ends. Germline CDR1 reads SGDLS; CDR2 reads YYNGEE. CDR3 region: CASSAVGMNTEAFF. In DNA form, the CDR3 reads TGTGCCAGCAGCGCCGTCGGGATGAACACTGAAGCTTTCTTT. The full variable domain, its missing parts supplied by reference TRBV9 and TRBJ1-1, is DSGVTQTPKHLITATGQRVTLRCSPRSGDLSVYWYQQSLDQGLQFLIQYYNGEERAKGNILERFSAQQFPDLHSELNLSSLELGDSALYFCASSAVGMNTEAFFGQGTRLTVV.

The genes are TRBV5-1 and TRBJ2-7; D perhaps matches TRBD1 (5 bases). The germline V and J ends were trimmed by 3 bases and 2 bases, with 9 bases remaining between them. The V gene's germline CDR1 is SGHRS and CDR2 YFSETQ. This CDR3 comprises 13 residues. CDR3 sequence reads: CASSSDSAYEQYF. The CDR3, as DNA: TGCGCCAGCAGCTCCGACAGTGCCTACGAGCAGTACTTC.